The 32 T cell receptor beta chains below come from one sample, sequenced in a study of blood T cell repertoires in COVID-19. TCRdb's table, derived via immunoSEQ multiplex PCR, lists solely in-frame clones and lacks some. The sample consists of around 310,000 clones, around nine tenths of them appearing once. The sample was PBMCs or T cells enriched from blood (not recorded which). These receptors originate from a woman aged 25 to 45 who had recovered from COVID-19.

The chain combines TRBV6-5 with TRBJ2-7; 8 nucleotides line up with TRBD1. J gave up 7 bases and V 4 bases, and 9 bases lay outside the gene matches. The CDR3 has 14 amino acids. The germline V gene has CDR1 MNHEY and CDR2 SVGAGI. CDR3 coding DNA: TGTGCCAGCAGTTTATATCAGGGGGCGCAGGAGCAGTACTTC. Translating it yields CASSLYQGAQEQYF.

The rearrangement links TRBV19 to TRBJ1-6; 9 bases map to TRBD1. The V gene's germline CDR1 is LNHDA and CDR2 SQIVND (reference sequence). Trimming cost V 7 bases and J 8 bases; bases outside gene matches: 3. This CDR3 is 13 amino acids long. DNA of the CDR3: TGTGCCAGTACGGGACAGGGTGATTCACCCCTCCACTTT. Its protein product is CASTGQGDSPLHF.

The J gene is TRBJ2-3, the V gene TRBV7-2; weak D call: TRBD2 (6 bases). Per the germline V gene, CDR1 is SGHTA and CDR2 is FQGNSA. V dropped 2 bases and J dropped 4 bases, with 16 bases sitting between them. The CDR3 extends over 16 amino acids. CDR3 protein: CASSLIARPGADTQYF. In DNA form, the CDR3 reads TGTGCCAGCAGCTTAATCGCCCGGCCGGGGGCAGATACGCAGTATTTT. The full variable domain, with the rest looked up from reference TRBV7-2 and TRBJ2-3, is GAGVSQSPSNKVTEKGKDVELRCDPISGHTALYWYRQSLGQGLEFLIYFQGNSAPDKSGLPSDRFSAERTGGSVSTLTIQRTQQEDSAVYLCASSLIARPGADTQYFGPGTRLTVL.

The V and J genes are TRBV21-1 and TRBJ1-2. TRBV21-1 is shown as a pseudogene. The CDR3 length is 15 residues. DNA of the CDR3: TGTGCCAGCAGCAAAGGGGAGGGCGGGGGCTATGGCTACACCTTC. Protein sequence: CASSKGEGGGYGYTF.

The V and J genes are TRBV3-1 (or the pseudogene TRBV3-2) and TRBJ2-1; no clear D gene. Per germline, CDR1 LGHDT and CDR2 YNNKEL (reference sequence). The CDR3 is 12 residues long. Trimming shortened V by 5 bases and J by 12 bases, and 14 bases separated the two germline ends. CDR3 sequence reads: CASSYEPSTQFF. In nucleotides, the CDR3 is TGTGCCAGCAGCTACGAACCTAGTACGCAGTTCTTC.

The CDR3 sequence is CASSYRTGNPDTQYF. The CDR3 DNA reads TGCGCCAGCAGCTATAGGACAGGGAATCCAGATACGCAGTATTTT. The chain is built from TRBV5-1 and TRBJ2-3; 8 bases match TRBD1. The CDR3 consists of 15 residues. The trim removed 3 bases at V and 4 bases at J, leaving 7 bases unmatched. Germline CDR1 reads SGHRS; CDR2 reads YFSETQ.

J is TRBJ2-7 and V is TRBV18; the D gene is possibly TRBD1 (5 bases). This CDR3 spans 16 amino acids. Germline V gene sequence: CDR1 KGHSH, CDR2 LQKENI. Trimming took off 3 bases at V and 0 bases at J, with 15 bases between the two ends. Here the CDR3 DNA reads TGTGCCAGCTCACCGGGTTGGCAGGGTGTCTCCTACGAGCAGTACTTC. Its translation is CASSPGWQGVSYEQYF.

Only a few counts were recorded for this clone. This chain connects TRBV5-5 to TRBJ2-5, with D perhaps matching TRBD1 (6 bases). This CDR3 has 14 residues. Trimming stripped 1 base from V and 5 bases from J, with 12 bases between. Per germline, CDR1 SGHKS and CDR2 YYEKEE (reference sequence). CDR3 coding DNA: TGTGCCAGCAGCTTGCCGCAGGGGCCGGAGACCCAGTACTTC. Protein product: CASSLPQGPETQYF.

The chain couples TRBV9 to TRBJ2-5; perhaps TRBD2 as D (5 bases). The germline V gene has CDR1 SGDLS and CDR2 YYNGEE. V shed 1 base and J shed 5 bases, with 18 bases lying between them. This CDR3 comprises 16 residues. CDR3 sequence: CASSVTRGAEWETQYF. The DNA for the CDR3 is TGTGCCAGCAGCGTAACTCGGGGAGCGGAATGGGAGACCCAGTACTTC.

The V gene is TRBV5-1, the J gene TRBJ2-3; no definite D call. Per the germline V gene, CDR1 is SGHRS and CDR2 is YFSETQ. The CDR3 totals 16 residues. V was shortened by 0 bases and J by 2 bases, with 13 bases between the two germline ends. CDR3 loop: CASSLVGFPHTDTQYF. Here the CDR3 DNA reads TGCGCCAGCAGCTTGGTTGGCTTCCCCCACACAGATACGCAGTATTTT.

The CDR3 DNA reads TGCAGCGTTAAGAGTTACAATGAGCAGTTCTTC. It translates to CSVKSYNEQFF. The chain employs TRBV29-1 and TRBJ2-1; D is unclear. The CDR3 runs 11 residues. The germline V and J ends were trimmed by 5 bases and 4 bases, with 6 bases remaining between them. The V gene's germline CDR1 is SQVTM and CDR2 ANQGSEA.

The CDR3 bases are TGTGCCAGCAGCTTAGATGGGGGGTTAGGCTACACCTTC. The encoded protein is CASSLDGGLGYTF. The chain uses TRBV13 and TRBJ1-2, with a weak D call TRBD1 (5 bases). Trimming stripped 1 base from V and 8 bases from J, with 11 bases between. CDR1 is PRHDT and CDR2 is FYEKMQ in the germline V gene (reference sequence). The CDR3 totals 13 residues.

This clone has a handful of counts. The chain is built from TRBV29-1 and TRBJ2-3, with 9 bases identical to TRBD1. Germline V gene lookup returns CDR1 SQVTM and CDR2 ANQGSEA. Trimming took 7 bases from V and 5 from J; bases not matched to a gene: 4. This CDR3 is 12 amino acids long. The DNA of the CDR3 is TGCAGCGCGTCGACAGGGGGAGATACGCAGTATTTT. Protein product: CSASTGGDTQYF.

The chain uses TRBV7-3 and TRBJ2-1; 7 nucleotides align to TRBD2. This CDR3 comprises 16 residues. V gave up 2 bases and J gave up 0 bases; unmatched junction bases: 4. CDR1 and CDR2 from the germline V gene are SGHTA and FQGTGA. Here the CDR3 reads CASSLLRESSYNEQFF. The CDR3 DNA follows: TGTGCCAGCAGCTTATTGCGGGAGAGCTCCTACAATGAGCAGTTCTTC.

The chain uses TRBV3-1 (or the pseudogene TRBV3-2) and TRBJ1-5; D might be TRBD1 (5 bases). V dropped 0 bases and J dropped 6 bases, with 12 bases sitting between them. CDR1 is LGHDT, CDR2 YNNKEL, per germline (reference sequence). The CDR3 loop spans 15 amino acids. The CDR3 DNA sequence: TGTGCCAGCAGCCAAGAATCGGGGGTTATTCAGCCCCAGCATTTT. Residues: CASSQESGVIQPQHF.

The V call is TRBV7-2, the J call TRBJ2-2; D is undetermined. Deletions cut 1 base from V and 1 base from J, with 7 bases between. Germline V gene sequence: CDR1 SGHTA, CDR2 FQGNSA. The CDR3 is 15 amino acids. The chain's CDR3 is CASSLDFGNTGELFF. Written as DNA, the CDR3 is TGTGCCAGCAGCTTAGACTTTGGGAACACCGGGGAGCTGTTTTTT. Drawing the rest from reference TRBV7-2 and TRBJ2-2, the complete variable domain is GAGVSQSPSNKVTEKGKDVELRCDPISGHTALYWYRQSLGQGLEFLIYFQGNSAPDKSGLPSDRFSAERTGGSVSTLTIQRTQQEDSAVYLCASSLDFGNTGELFFGEGSRLTVL.

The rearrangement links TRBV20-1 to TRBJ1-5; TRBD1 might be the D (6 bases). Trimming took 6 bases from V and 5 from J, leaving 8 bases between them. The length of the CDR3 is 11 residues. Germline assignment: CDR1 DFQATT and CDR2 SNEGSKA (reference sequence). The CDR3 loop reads CSAQGYQPQHF. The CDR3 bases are TGCAGTGCACAGGGATATCAGCCCCAGCATTTT.

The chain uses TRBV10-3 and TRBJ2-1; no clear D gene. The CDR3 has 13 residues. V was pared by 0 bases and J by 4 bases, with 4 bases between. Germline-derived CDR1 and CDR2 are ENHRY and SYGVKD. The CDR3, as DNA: TGTGCCATCAGTGAGTCCCGGTACAATGAGCAGTTCTTC. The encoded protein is CAISESRYNEQFF.

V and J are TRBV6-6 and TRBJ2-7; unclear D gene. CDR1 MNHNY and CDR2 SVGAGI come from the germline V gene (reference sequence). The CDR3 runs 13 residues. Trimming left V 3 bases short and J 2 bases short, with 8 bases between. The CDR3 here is CASSYYEAYEQYF. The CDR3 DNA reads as TGTGCCAGCAGTTATTACGAGGCCTACGAGCAGTACTTC.

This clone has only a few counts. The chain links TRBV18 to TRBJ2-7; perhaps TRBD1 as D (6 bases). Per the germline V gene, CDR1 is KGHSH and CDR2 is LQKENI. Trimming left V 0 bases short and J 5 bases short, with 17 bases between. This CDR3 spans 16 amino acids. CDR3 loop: CASSPPARGLRDEQYF. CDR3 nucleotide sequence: TGTGCCAGCTCACCACCAGCCAGGGGCCTAAGGGACGAGCAGTACTTC.

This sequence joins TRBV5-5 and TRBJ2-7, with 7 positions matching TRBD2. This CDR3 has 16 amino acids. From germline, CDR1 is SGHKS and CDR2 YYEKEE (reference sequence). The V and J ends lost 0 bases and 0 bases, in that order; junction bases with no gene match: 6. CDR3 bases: TGTGCCAGCAGCTTGGCCGGGACTATATTCTCCTACGAGCAGTACTTC. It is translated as CASSLAGTIFSYEQYF.

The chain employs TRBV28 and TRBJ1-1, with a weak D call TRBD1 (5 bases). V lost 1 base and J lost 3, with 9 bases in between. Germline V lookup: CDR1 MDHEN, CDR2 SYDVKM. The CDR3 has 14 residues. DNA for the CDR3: TGTGCCAGCAGTTTATCCAGGGAGGACACTGAAGCTTTCTTT. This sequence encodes CASSLSREDTEAFF.

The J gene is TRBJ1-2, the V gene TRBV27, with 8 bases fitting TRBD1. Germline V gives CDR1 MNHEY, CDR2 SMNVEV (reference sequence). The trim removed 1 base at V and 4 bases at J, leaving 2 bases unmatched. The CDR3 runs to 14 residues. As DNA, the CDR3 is TGTGCCAGCAGTTTATACGGGACAGGCTATGGCTACACCTTC. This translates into CASSLYGTGYGYTF.

CDR3 in amino acids: CATSDSDSYEQYF. The DNA of the CDR3 is TGTGCCACCAGTGACTCAGACAGCTACGAGCAGTACTTC. This chain links TRBV24-1 with TRBJ2-7, with D possibly matching TRBD1 (5 bases). Looked up from germline, CDR1 is KGHDR and CDR2 is SFDVKD. Deletions cut 4 bases from V and 3 bases from J, with 9 bases between. This CDR3 spans 13 amino acids.

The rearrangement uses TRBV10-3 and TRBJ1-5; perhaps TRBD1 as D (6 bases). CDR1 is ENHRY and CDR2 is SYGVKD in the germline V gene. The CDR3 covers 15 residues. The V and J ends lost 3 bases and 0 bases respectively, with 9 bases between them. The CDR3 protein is CAISDGGASNQPQHF. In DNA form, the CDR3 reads TGTGCCATCAGTGATGGGGGGGCTAGCAATCAGCCCCAGCATTTT.

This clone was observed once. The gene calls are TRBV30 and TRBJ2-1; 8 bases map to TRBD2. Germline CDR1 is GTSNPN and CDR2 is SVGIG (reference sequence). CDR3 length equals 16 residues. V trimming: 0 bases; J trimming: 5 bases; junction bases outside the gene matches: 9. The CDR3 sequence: CAWSVLAGMQHNEQFF. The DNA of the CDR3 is TGTGCCTGGAGTGTCTTAGCGGGAATGCAACACAATGAGCAGTTCTTC. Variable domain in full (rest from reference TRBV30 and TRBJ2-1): SQTIHQWPATLVQPVGSPLSLECTVEGTSNPNLYWYRQAAGRGLQLLFYSVGIGQISSEVPQNLSASRPQDRQFILSSKKLLLSDSGFYLCAWSVLAGMQHNEQFFGPGTRLTVL.

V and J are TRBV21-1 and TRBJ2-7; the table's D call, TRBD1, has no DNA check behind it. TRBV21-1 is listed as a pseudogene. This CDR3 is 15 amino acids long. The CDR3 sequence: CASSNLGQGTLEQYF. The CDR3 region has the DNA TGTGCCAGCAGCAACCTGGGACAGGGAACGTTGGAGCAGTACTTC.

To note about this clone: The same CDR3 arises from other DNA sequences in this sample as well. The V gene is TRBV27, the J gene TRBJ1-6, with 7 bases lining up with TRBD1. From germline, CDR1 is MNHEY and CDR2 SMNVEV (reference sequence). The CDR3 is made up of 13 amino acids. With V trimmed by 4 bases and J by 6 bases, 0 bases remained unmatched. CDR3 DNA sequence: TGTGCCAGCAGTTGGGACAGTAATTCACCCCTCCACTTT. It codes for CASSWDSNSPLHF.

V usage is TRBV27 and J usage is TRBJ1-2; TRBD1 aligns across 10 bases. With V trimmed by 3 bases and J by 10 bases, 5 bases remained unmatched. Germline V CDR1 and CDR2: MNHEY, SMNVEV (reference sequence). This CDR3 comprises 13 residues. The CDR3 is CASSFTGTGDYTF. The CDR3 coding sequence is TGTGCCAGCAGTTTCACCGGGACAGGGGACTACACCTTC.

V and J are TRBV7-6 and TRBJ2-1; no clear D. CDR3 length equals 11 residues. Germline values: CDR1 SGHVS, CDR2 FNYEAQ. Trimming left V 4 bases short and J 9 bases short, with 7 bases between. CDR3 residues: CASSYYGEQFF. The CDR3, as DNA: TGTGCCAGCAGCTACTACGGTGAGCAGTTCTTC.

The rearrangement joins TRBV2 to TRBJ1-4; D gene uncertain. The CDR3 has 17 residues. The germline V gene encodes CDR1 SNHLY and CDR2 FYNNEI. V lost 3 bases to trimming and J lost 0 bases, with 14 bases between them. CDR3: CASSEYGAGTTNEKLFF. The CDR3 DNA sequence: TGTGCCAGCAGTGAGTATGGCGCGGGCACAACTAATGAAAAACTGTTTTTT.

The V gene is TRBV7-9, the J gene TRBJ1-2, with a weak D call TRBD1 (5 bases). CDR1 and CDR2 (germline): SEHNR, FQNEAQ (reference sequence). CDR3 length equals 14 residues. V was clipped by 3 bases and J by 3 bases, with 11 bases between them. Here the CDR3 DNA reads TGTGCCAGCAGCTTTTCGGACATATACTATGGCTACACCTTC. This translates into CASSFSDIYYGYTF.